This TCR beta chain was obtained from a study of blood T cell repertoires in COVID-19. As for the study in general: Italy, Spain and the United States were the sources of the convalescent and acute COVID-19 samples. PBMCs, B-cell-depleted T cells, or T cells were the source of the cDNA or gDNA that made up the material.

Clones were read by immunoSEQ multiplex PCR, and TCRdb kept only the in-frame ones, dropping some. The sample carries tens of thousands of clones, around 90% recorded once. The CDR3 contains 14 residues. The V segment lost 6 bases and the J segment 0 bases; nucleotides outside the gene matches: 5. Looked up from germline, CDR1 is KGHSH and CDR2 is LQKENI. The rearrangement uses TRBV18 and TRBJ2-7; the match to TRBD2 covers 7 bases. The sequence came from a man in his forties or fifties with active COVID-19. Material for sequencing was peripheral blood. The CDR3 region is CASSRGGSSYEQYF. The CDR3 DNA reads as TGTGCCAGCTCCCGGGGCGGGAGCTCCTACGAGCAGTACTTC.